The present entry profiles one T cell receptor (beta chain) with its context. What this receptor recognizes is not known. No much larger clonotype is one base removed from it; base qualities were not supplied. The source of the sample is a study of CD8 T cells in Susac syndrome (dated by TCRdb to the late 2010s). Broadly, across the study: Whether CD8+ T cell activation and differentiation in Susac syndrome was antigen driven was tested using repertoire sequencing.

What the research found in general, with its limitations: The number of individuals in the TCR sequencing and HLA analysis was acknowledged as relatively small.

RNA was extracted using the RNeasy kit, and roughly 0.5 to 1 microgram was reverse transcribed with random hexamers. The immunoSEQ multiplex PCR assay, covering 54 Vbeta and 13 Jbeta segments, was used to amplify TCR beta CDR3 regions. PCR amplification bias was corrected by using a synthetic template baseline for primer optimization and computational correction. The source study handled its data this way. Reads were annotated to V, D and J genes per IMGT and analyzed with immunoSEQ Analyzer, keeping only productive sequences. To calculate clonality, Shannon entropy was normalized by log2 of the number of productive unique sequences and then subtracted from one. For each patient and control, public and private clones were evaluated within the 100 most prevalent clones. Clones were defined as Susac-specific if absent from the healthy and MS cohorts, from over a thousand published viral clones and from other ImmuneACCESS disease sequences. Using fastp at Q25 and MiXCR, TCRdb reprocessed the public reads and kept productive beta chains. Rows are combined by CDR3 protein, so each entry shows the most common genes and DNA. These V and J calls rely on TCRdb rather than the paper's analysis. This sample holds some 110,000 distinct CDR3 sequences; just under 95% were observed only once. Jointly, the top ten make up roughly 0.088% of the sample.

Peripheral blood CD8+ and CD4+ T cells from healthy donors, Susac syndrome patients and multiple sclerosis patients were profiled by high-throughput TCR beta sequencing. Multiple sclerosis controls were treatment-naive patients with stable or active relapsing-remitting disease fulfilling revised McDonald criteria. CD8+ TEMRA cells were enriched by FACS, while bulk CD8+ and CD4+ T cells were purified by magnetic negative isolation. Blood was collected in EDTA tubes and processed within 24 hours, with PBMCs isolated through density gradient centrifugation. PBMCs intended for TCR sequencing were cryopreserved in liquid nitrogen and thawed later in a water bath at 37 degrees C. The sorted or isolated CD4+, CD8+ and CD8+ TEMRA cells reached a purity of at least 90%. The germline V gene supplies CDR1 MNHEY and CDR2 SVGEGT. V is pared back by 6 bases and J by 1 base, with 12 bases lying between the germline termini. The CDR3 holds 14 amino acids from the cysteine to the phenylalanine. Solely the CDR3 DNA is kept, with 42 bases framed from the first base.

The receptor was derived from a human donor with multiple sclerosis. The receptor chain draws on TRBV6-2 or TRBV6-3 and TRBJ1-1, with the D gene too uncertain to name. The sample was CD4+ T cells from PBMCs. The DNA reads as follows: TGTGCCAGCAGAACCCGGGCCCCGAACACTGAAGCTTTCTTT. It codes for CASRTRAPNTEAFF.